This is a list of T cell receptor beta chains from one sample in a study of cytomegalovirus exposure and HLA in healthy donors. Clones were read by immunoSEQ multiplex PCR, and TCRdb kept only the in-frame ones, dropping some. The table shows roughly 68,000 clones, with around 88% occurring only once. Material: PBMCs. These receptors all come from a woman aged 18-29 years in good health and CMV-seronegative. Each CDR3 is given with its conserved first and last residue. The D gene is left open where the match is weak. Clone size, where shown, is once, few, many, or a class for clones that have expanded.

CDR3 | DNA | J | V | D | size
CASSFNIIAGQGAAGYTF | TGCGCCAGCAGCTTCAACATAATTGCCGGACAGGGGGCTGCTGGCTACACCTTC | TRBJ1-2 | TRBV5-1 | TRBD1 | NA
CASTPSGADSGKPLHF | TGTGCCAGTACCCCCTCAGGCGCGGACAGCGGAAAACCCCTCCACTTT | TRBJ1-6 | TRBV19 | NA | few
CASAWDSSGANVLTF | TGTGCCAGCGCCTGGGACAGCTCTGGGGCCAACGTCCTGACTTTC | TRBJ2-6 | TRBV2 | TRBD1 | NA
CASSQDPPRSHTQYF | TGCGCCAGCAGCCAAGACCCCCCGAGATCCCATACGCAGTATTTT | TRBJ2-3 | TRBV4-1 | NA | NA
CAWSHSNRDRGNQPQHF | TGTGCCTGGAGCCACAGTAACAGGGACAGGGGCAATCAGCCCCAGCATTTT | TRBJ1-5 | TRBV30 | TRBD1 | NA
CSVVPGTDTQYF | TGCAGCGTTGTCCCAGGCACAGATACGCAGTATTTT | TRBJ2-3 | TRBV29-1 | NA | NA
CASSQGLTGDTGELFF | TGCGCCAGCAGCCAAGGACTTACAGGGGACACCGGGGAGCTGTTTTTT | TRBJ2-2 | TRBV4-1 | TRBD1 | few
CASSPTAGVYNEQFF | TGTGCCAGCAGTCCCACGGCGGGAGTATATAATGAGCAGTTCTTC | TRBJ2-1 | TRBV2 | TRBD2 | NA
CASSPSPGSYEQYF | TGTGCCAGCAGCCCTTCCCCCGGCTCCTACGAGCAGTACTTC | TRBJ2-7 | TRBV28 | NA | once
CASSIGSSGGTDTQYF | TGTGCCAGTAGTATAGGGTCAAGCGGGGGAACAGATACGCAGTATTTT | TRBJ2-3 | TRBV19 | TRBD2 | NA
CAWSLNRRTEAFF | TGTGCCTGGAGTCTAAACAGGAGAACTGAAGCTTTCTTT | TRBJ1-1 | TRBV30 | NA | NA
CATTQRPNYGYTF | TGTGCCACCACTCAGAGGCCCAACTATGGCTACACCTTC | TRBJ1-2 | TRBV28 | NA | NA
CASSIDLSRNQPQHF | TGTGCCAGTAGTATAGATCTATCCCGCAATCAGCCCCAGCATTTT | TRBJ1-5 | TRBV19 | NA | once
CASRGQTYEQYF | TGCGCCAGCAGGGGACAAACTTACGAGCAGTACTTC | TRBJ2-7 | TRBV5-1 | NA | NA
CASSLDRVQGIPNQPQHF | TGTGCCAGCAGCTTAGACCGGGTACAGGGGATACCCAATCAGCCCCAGCATTTT | TRBJ1-5 | TRBV7-8 | TRBD1 | NA
CASSLRGTGNTEAFF | TGCGCCAGCAGCTTAAGAGGGACAGGGAACACTGAAGCTTTCTTT | TRBJ1-1 | TRBV5-1 | TRBD1 | NA
CASSQPQGGANIQYF | TGTGCCAGCTCACAGCCACAGGGAGGGGCGAACATTCAGTACTTC | TRBJ2-4 | TRBV18 | NA | NA
CASSRDGGTDTQYF | TGTGCCAGCAGTCGTGACGGAGGCACAGATACGCAGTATTTT | TRBJ2-3 | TRBV21-1 | NA | NA
CSAESVFGYTF | TGCAGTGCAGAGAGTGTATTCGGCTACACCTTC | TRBJ1-2 | TRBV20-1 | NA | few
CASSVGAGYTDTQYF | TGTGCCAGCAGCGTAGGGGCGGGCTACACAGATACGCAGTATTTT | TRBJ2-3 | TRBV9 | NA | NA
CASSPSGKVFNEQFF | TGTGCCAGCAGCCCCAGCGGGAAGGTGTTCAATGAGCAGTTCTTC | TRBJ2-1 | TRBV4-2 | TRBD2 | NA
CASNLQGTAIEAQHF | TGTGCCAGCAACTTACAAGGGACTGCCATTGAGGCCCAGCATTTT | TRBJ1-5 | TRBV9 | NA | NA
CASSLKLAGMWSYNEQFF | TGTGCCAGCAGCTTAAAACTAGCGGGAATGTGGTCCTACAATGAGCAGTTCTTC | TRBJ2-1 | TRBV11-2 | TRBD2 | few
CASSSIGQITTNEKLFF | TGTGCCAGCAGCTCGATCGGACAGATTACAACTAATGAAAAACTGTTTTTT | TRBJ1-4 | TRBV7-9 | NA | NA
CASSYLAGGYTGELFF | TGTGCCAGCAGCTACTTAGCGGGGGGATACACCGGGGAGCTGTTTTTT | TRBJ2-2 | TRBV7-3 | TRBD2 | many
CASSLRTSGDQETQYF | TGTGCCAGCAGCCTGAGGACTAGCGGGGACCAAGAGACCCAGTACTTC | TRBJ2-5 | TRBV11-3 | TRBD2 | NA
CASRKQGNTIYF | TGTGCCAGCAGGAAACAGGGAAACACCATATATTTT | TRBJ1-3 | TRBV6-1 | NA | NA
CASSQDHRVPIDTQYF | TGCGCCAGCAGCCAAGACCACAGGGTTCCCATAGATACGCAGTATTTT | TRBJ2-3 | TRBV4-3 | NA | NA
CASSIPMTGSDTQYF | TGTGCCAGCAGCATACCCATGACAGGTTCAGATACGCAGTATTTT | TRBJ2-3 | TRBV9 | NA | NA
CARSFPGGSGNTIYF | TGTGCCAGAAGCTTCCCAGGGGGCTCTGGAAACACCATATATTTT | TRBJ1-3 | TRBV5-3 | TRBD1 | NA
CASSKVLARTNEQFF | TGTGCCAGCAGTAAGGTTCTAGCCAGAACCAATGAGCAGTTCTTC | TRBJ2-1 | TRBV27 | NA | NA
CAWKTSPVRIEQFF | TGTGCCTGGAAAACTAGCCCCGTTCGTATTGAGCAGTTCTTC | TRBJ2-1 | TRBV30 | NA | NA
CASSFIAGGSYNEQFF | TGCGCCAGCAGCTTCATAGCGGGGGGTTCTTACAATGAGCAGTTCTTC | TRBJ2-1 | TRBV5-1 | TRBD2 | NA